Below, 9 T cell receptor beta chains from the same sample are listed, as sequenced in a study of cytomegalovirus exposure and HLA in healthy donors. Primers for the PCR totalled 60 Vbeta and 13 Jbeta. Some clones are missing from TCRdb's copy, which holds only in-frame ones; the method was immunoSEQ multiplex PCR. The data show under 200,000 clones, 84% seen once. Sequenced sample: PBMCs. These receptors were collected from a boy younger than 10 in good health and CMV-seronegative.

This clone was seen only a few times. The rearrangement uses TRBV27 and TRBJ1-1, with 10 bases that match TRBD1. V lost 2 bases and J lost 6; bases outside the gene matches: 3. In germline, CDR1 is MNHEY, CDR2 SMNVEV (reference sequence). The CDR3 length is 14 residues. The CDR3 sequence is CASSLDRGLPEAFF. The CDR3 coding sequence is TGTGCCAGCAGTTTAGACAGGGGGCTACCTGAAGCTTTCTTT.

The V gene is TRBV12-5, the J gene TRBJ2-7; the match to TRBD1 covers 9 bases. This CDR3 contains 14 residues. CDR1 is LGHNT, CDR2 FRNRAP, per germline. V gave up 5 bases and J gave up 2 bases; unmatched junction bases: 4. The CDR3 sequence: CASGLGQGPYEQYF. Written as DNA, the CDR3 is TGTGCTAGTGGTCTGGGACAGGGCCCCTACGAGCAGTACTTC.

The chain carries TRBV19 and TRBJ1-1; TRBD1 matches at 7 bases. Germline CDR1 and CDR2: LNHDA and SQIVND (reference sequence). V was pared by 7 bases and J by 3 bases, with 8 bases of the junction left unmatched. The CDR3 runs 14 residues. The CDR3 loop reads CASTSQGVDTEAFF. Written as DNA, the CDR3 is TGTGCCAGTACCTCCCAGGGGGTAGACACTGAAGCTTTCTTT.

This rearrangement joins TRBV29-1 to TRBJ2-2; possibly TRBD2 for D (6 bases). CDR1 is SQVTM and CDR2 is ANQGSEA in the germline V gene. Between the trimmed V and J ends, which lost 4 bases and 4 bases, there was a span of 13 bases. This CDR3 comprises 14 residues. The CDR3 here is CSVAKTRGTGELFF. As DNA, the CDR3 is TGCAGCGTTGCAAAGACTAGGGGCACCGGGGAGCTGTTTTTT.

As regards this clone: At the DNA level, this CDR3 is encoded by other sequences in the same sample as well. This chain connects TRBV30 to TRBJ2-7; D is ambiguous. V was cut by 0 bases and J by 0 bases, with 6 bases left in between. The CDR3 is 13 residues long. The germline gives CDR1 GTSNPN, CDR2 SVGIG (reference sequence). Written as DNA, the CDR3 is TGTGCCTGGAGTGTACAGACCTCCTACGAGCAGTACTTC. It specifies CAWSVQTSYEQYF.

The chain recombines TRBV28 with TRBJ1-2, with D perhaps TRBD1 (6 bases). Germline V lookup: CDR1 MDHEN, CDR2 SYDVKM. V was clipped by 5 bases and J by 4 bases, with 14 bases between them. The CDR3 totals 14 residues. The CDR3 DNA follows: TGTGCCAGCAGTCCCAGCGGACAGCTCTATGGCTACACCTTC. Translating it yields CASSPSGQLYGYTF.

The sample holds one count of this clone. This sequence joins TRBV28 and TRBJ2-7, with D possibly being TRBD1 (5 bases). V was cut by 4 bases and J by 0 bases, with 10 bases left in between. The CDR3 is 14 residues long. In germline, CDR1 is MDHEN, CDR2 SYDVKM. The CDR3 protein is CASSSQGFSYEQYF. The CDR3 DNA is TGTGCCAGCAGTTCTCAGGGCTTCTCCTACGAGCAGTACTTC.

V and J are TRBV5-1 and TRBJ2-5; D unclear. The germline V gene has CDR1 SGHRS and CDR2 YFSETQ. CDR3 length: 15 amino acids. The V end was cut by 0 bases, the J end by 4 bases, with 13 bases between. This CDR3 is CASSLELGSLETQYF. The DNA for the CDR3 is TGCGCCAGCAGCTTGGAGCTGGGCTCCCTAGAGACCCAGTACTTC.

This chain uses TRBV2 with TRBJ2-4, with D maybe TRBD2 (6 bases). Germline assignment: CDR1 SNHLY and CDR2 FYNNEI. Trimming shortened V by 11 bases and J by 3 bases, and 17 bases separated the two germline ends. CDR3 length: 14 amino acids. The CDR3 nucleotides are TGTGCCGGCTCCACTAAGGGAGGCAAAAACATTCAGTACTTC. Its protein product is CAGSTKGGKNIQYF.